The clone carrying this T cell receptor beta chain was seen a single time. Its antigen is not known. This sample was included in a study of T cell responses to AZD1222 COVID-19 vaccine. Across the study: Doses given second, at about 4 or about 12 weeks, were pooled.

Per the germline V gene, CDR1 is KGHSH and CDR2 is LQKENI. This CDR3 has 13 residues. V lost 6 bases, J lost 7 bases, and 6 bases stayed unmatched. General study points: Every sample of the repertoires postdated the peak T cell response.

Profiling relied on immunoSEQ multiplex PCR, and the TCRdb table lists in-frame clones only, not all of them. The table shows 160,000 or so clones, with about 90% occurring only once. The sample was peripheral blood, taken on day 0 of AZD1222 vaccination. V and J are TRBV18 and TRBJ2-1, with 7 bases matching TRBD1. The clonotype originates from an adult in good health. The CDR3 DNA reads TGTGCCAGCTCCAGACAGGGTATGAATGAGCAGTTCTTC. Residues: CASSRQGMNEQFF.